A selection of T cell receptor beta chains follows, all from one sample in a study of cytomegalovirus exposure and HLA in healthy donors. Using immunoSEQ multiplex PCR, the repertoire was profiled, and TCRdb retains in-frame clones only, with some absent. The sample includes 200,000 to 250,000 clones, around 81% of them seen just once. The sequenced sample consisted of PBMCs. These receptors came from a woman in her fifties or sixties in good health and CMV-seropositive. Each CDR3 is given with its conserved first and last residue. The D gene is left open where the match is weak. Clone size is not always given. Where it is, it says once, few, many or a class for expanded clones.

cdr3_nt: TGCGCCAGCAGCTTCGGGACACCATATCCCGGGGAGCTGTTTTTT
cdr3_aa: CASSFGTPYPGELFF
v_call: TRBV5-1
j_call: TRBJ2-2
d_call: NA
cdr3_length: 15
clone_size: NA

cdr3_nt: TGTGCCAGCAGCGCACAATGGACAGATACGCAGTATTTT
cdr3_aa: CASSAQWTDTQYF
v_call: TRBV14
j_call: TRBJ2-3
d_call: NA
cdr3_length: 13
clone_size: few

cdr3_nt: TGTGCCAGCAGTGCAGGGCGAAGCACTGAAGCTTTCTTT
cdr3_aa: CASSAGRSTEAFF
v_call: TRBV2
j_call: TRBJ1-1
d_call: NA
cdr3_length: 13
clone_size: NA

cdr3_nt: TGTGCCAGCAGTGAAACTTTCGCACGGGGGGCTCAGCCCCAGCATTTT
cdr3_aa: CASSETFARGAQPQHF
v_call: TRBV6-1
j_call: TRBJ1-5
d_call: NA
cdr3_length: 16
clone_size: NA

cdr3_nt: TGTGCCAGCAGCCAAGAGGGACTACCCCTTTACGAGCAGTACTTC
cdr3_aa: CASSQEGLPLYEQYF
v_call: TRBV4-2
j_call: TRBJ2-7
d_call: TRBD2
cdr3_length: 15
clone_size: NA

cdr3_nt: TGTGCCAGCAGTGATTCGGGGGTGCAGTACTTC
cdr3_aa: CASSDSGVQYF
v_call: TRBV6-1
j_call: TRBJ2-7
d_call: NA
cdr3_length: 11
clone_size: once

cdr3_nt: TGTGCCAGCAGCATCGGACTAGCGGGAGCGTTCAACACCGGGGAGCTGTTTTTT
cdr3_aa: CASSIGLAGAFNTGELFF
v_call: TRBV7-9
j_call: TRBJ2-2
d_call: TRBD2
cdr3_length: 18
clone_size: few

cdr3_nt: TGTGCCAGCAGTCCCCAGGGTACTGAAGCTTTCTTT
cdr3_aa: CASSPQGTEAFF
v_call: TRBV5-4
j_call: TRBJ1-1
d_call: NA
cdr3_length: 12
clone_size: once

cdr3_nt: TGTGCCAGCAGCATACTCATAGCGGGAGAGCAGTTCTTC
cdr3_aa: CASSILIAGEQFF
v_call: TRBV11-1
j_call: TRBJ2-1
d_call: TRBD2
cdr3_length: 13
clone_size: NA

cdr3_nt: TGTGCCAGCAGTTTCGGACTACGGGCCACAGATACGCAGTATTTT
cdr3_aa: CASSFGLRATDTQYF
v_call: TRBV27
j_call: TRBJ2-3
d_call: NA
cdr3_length: 15
clone_size: NA

cdr3_nt: TGTGCCAGCAGTAAGGGGGGGACAGGAGGGACTGAAGCTTTCTTT
cdr3_aa: CASSKGGTGGTEAFF
v_call: TRBV27
j_call: TRBJ1-1
d_call: TRBD1
cdr3_length: 15
clone_size: NA

cdr3_nt: TGCGCCAGCAGCCAAGTTGGTGGGGCTGTTCCCCTCCACTTT
cdr3_aa: CASSQVGGAVPLHF
v_call: TRBV4-1
j_call: TRBJ1-6
d_call: NA
cdr3_length: 14
clone_size: NA

cdr3_nt: TGTGCCACCAGCAGAGACTGGGGGGTTGCTAATGAAAAACTGTTTTTT
cdr3_aa: CATSRDWGVANEKLFF
v_call: TRBV15
j_call: TRBJ1-4
d_call: NA
cdr3_length: 16
clone_size: few

cdr3_nt: TGTGCCAGCAGCGGGGACAGACGAACACGCACCTACTCCTACGAGCAGTACTTC
cdr3_aa: CASSGDRRTRTYSYEQYF
v_call: TRBV5-6
j_call: TRBJ2-7
d_call: TRBD1
cdr3_length: 18
clone_size: NA

cdr3_nt: TGCGCCAGCAGCATAGACACCAACACTGAAGCTTTCTTT
cdr3_aa: CASSIDTNTEAFF
v_call: TRBV5-1
j_call: TRBJ1-1
d_call: NA
cdr3_length: 13
clone_size: NA

cdr3_nt: TGCAGTGCTAGAGTGGCACGAGGCTACACCTTC
cdr3_aa: CSARVARGYTF
v_call: TRBV20-1
j_call: TRBJ1-2
d_call: NA
cdr3_length: 11
clone_size: NA

cdr3_nt: TGTGCCAGCAGCTTTGGCGGGGCCGTCACAGATACGCAGTATTTT
cdr3_aa: CASSFGGAVTDTQYF
v_call: TRBV7-9
j_call: TRBJ2-3
d_call: NA
cdr3_length: 15
clone_size: NA

cdr3_nt: TGCGCCAGCAGCCACAAACCGACAGGGGATAGCAATCAGCCCCAGCATTTT
cdr3_aa: CASSHKPTGDSNQPQHF
v_call: TRBV4-1
j_call: TRBJ1-5
d_call: TRBD1
cdr3_length: 17
clone_size: NA

cdr3_nt: TGCGCCAGCAGCCAAACTAGCGGGGACTACAATGAGCAGTTCTTC
cdr3_aa: CASSQTSGDYNEQFF
v_call: TRBV4-1
j_call: TRBJ2-1
d_call: TRBD2
cdr3_length: 15
clone_size: NA

cdr3_nt: TGCGCCAGCAGCTCTGGGGATCGGGGCACTGAAGCTTTCTTT
cdr3_aa: CASSSGDRGTEAFF
v_call: TRBV5-1
j_call: TRBJ1-1
d_call: NA
cdr3_length: 14
clone_size: few

cdr3_nt: TGTGCCAGTACCATCAGGGGGAAGAGCAATCAGCCCCAGCATTTT
cdr3_aa: CASTIRGKSNQPQHF
v_call: TRBV19
j_call: TRBJ1-5
d_call: TRBD1
cdr3_length: 15
clone_size: NA

cdr3_nt: TGTGCCAGCACGGCTAGCGGGAGATCAAATGAGCAGTTCTTC
cdr3_aa: CASTASGRSNEQFF
v_call: TRBV28
j_call: TRBJ2-1
d_call: TRBD2
cdr3_length: 14
clone_size: few

cdr3_nt: TGCGCCAGCAACCCTTCTAGCGGTAGCTACGAGCAGTACTTC
cdr3_aa: CASNPSSGSYEQYF
v_call: TRBV5-1
j_call: TRBJ2-7
d_call: TRBD2
cdr3_length: 14
clone_size: few

cdr3_nt: TGTGCCAGCAGTGAAGCGTGGAGGGTGAACACTGAAGCTTTCTTT
cdr3_aa: CASSEAWRVNTEAFF
v_call: TRBV6-1
j_call: TRBJ1-1
d_call: NA
cdr3_length: 15
clone_size: NA

cdr3_nt: TGTGCCAGCTCACCACGGGCAGGGGATGGCTACACCTTC
cdr3_aa: CASSPRAGDGYTF
v_call: TRBV18
j_call: TRBJ1-2
d_call: NA
cdr3_length: 13
clone_size: NA

cdr3_nt: TGTGCCAGTAGTTGGCCGGGTTTGGGCACAGATACGCAGTATTTT
cdr3_aa: CASSWPGLGTDTQYF
v_call: TRBV19
j_call: TRBJ2-3
d_call: NA
cdr3_length: 15
clone_size: NA

cdr3_nt: TGCGCCCATATGACCAGGGAATATCCCTACGAGCAGTACTTC
cdr3_aa: CAHMTREYPYEQYF
v_call: TRBV5-1
j_call: TRBJ2-7
d_call: NA
cdr3_length: 14
clone_size: NA

cdr3_nt: TGTGCCAGCAGGCAGGGGTACACCGGGGAGCTGTTTTTT
cdr3_aa: CASRQGYTGELFF
v_call: TRBV5-4
j_call: TRBJ2-2
d_call: NA
cdr3_length: 13
clone_size: NA

cdr3_nt: TGTGCCAGCAGTTTAGGAGGGCCGGGCAATGAGCAGTTCTTC
cdr3_aa: CASSLGGPGNEQFF
v_call: TRBV28
j_call: TRBJ2-1
d_call: NA
cdr3_length: 14
clone_size: NA

cdr3_nt: TGTGCCAGCAGCTTAGCGCAACTAGCGGGTCCCTACGAGCAGTACTTC
cdr3_aa: CASSLAQLAGPYEQYF
v_call: TRBV7-2
j_call: TRBJ2-7
d_call: TRBD2
cdr3_length: 16
clone_size: NA

cdr3_nt: TGTGCCAGCAGCTTAGCGGGACAGGGGACTGAAGCTTTCTTT
cdr3_aa: CASSLAGQGTEAFF
v_call: TRBV7-9
j_call: TRBJ1-1
d_call: TRBD1
cdr3_length: 14
clone_size: NA